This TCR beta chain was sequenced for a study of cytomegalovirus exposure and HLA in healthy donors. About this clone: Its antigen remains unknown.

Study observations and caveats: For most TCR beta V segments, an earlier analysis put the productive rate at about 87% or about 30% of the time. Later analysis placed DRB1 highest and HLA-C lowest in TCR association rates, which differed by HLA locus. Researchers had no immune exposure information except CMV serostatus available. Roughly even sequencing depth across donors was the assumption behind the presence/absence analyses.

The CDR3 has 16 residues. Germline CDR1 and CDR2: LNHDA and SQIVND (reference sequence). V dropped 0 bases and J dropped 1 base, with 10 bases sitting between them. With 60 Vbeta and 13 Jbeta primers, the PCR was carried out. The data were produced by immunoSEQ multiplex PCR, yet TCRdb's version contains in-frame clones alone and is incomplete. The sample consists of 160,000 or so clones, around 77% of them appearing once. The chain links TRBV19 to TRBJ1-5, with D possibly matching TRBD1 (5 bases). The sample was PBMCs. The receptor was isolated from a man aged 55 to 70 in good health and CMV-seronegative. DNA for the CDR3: TGTGCCAGTAGTATAGAAGGGGACTGGAGCAATCAGCCCCAGCATTTT. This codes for CASSIEGDWSNQPQHF.